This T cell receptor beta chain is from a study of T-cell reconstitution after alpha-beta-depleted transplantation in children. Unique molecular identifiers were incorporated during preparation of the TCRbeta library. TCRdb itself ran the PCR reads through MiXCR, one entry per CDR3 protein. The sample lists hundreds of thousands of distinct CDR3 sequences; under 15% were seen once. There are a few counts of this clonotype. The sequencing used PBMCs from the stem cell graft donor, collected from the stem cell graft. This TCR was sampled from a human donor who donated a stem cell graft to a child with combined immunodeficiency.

The CDR3 reads CASSFDRDTYSGNTIYF. Written as DNA, the CDR3 is TGTGCCAGCAGTTTTGACCGGGACACCTACTCTGGAAACACCATATATTTT. This chain uses TRBV12-3 or TRBV12-4 with TRBJ1-3; D may be TRBD1 (6 bases). This CDR3 region has 17 residues. V gave up 3 bases and J gave up 0 bases, with 15 bases separating them.